These 27 T cell receptor beta chains share one sample of origin, sequenced in a study of cytomegalovirus exposure and HLA in healthy donors. The PCR contained 60 Vbeta and 13 Jbeta primers. Profiling relied on immunoSEQ multiplex PCR, and the TCRdb table lists in-frame clones only, not all of them. This table has around 140,000 clones, 75% to 80% appearing once. What was sequenced was PBMCs. Receptors were obtained from a woman aged 55-70 years in good health and CMV-seronegative.

This rearrangement joins TRBV5-6 to TRBJ1-1; perhaps TRBD1 as D (6 bases). This CDR3 region has 14 residues. In germline, CDR1 is SGHDT, CDR2 YYEEEE. The V end lost 4 bases, the J end lost 0 bases, and 10 bases lay between the germline ends. The CDR3 is CASSLDRMNTEAFF. In DNA, the CDR3 is TGTGCCAGCAGCCTCGACAGGATGAACACTGAAGCTTTCTTT.

This chain joins TRBV7-2 and TRBJ1-6; TRBD1 agrees at 9 bases. Germline trimming cut 0 bases from V and 2 bases from J; bases unmatched to any gene: 8. Germline values: CDR1 SGHTA, CDR2 FQGNSA. This CDR3 spans 19 amino acids. The CDR3 spells CASSLALGTGTTYNSPLHF. As DNA, the CDR3 is TGTGCCAGCAGCTTAGCCCTTGGGACAGGGACGACCTATAATTCACCCCTCCACTTT.

The chain has TRBV11-1 and TRBJ2-7; 12 nucleotides match TRBD2. Germline lookup yields CDR1 SGHAT and CDR2 FQDESV (reference sequence). J gave up 2 bases and V 4 bases, and 6 bases lay outside the gene matches. This CDR3 is 16 amino acids long. The DNA of the CDR3 is TGTGCCAGCAGCTCGACTAGCGGGAGATCCACCTACGAGCAGTACTTC. It translates to CASSSTSGRSTYEQYF. The full variable domain, with the rest looked up from reference TRBV11-1 and TRBJ2-7, is EAEVAQSPRYKITEKSQAVAFWCDPISGHATLYWYRQILGQGPELLVQFQDESVVDDSQLPKDRFSAERLKGVDSTLKIQPAELGDSAMYLCASSSTSGRSTYEQYFGPGTRLTVT.

This chain uses TRBV28 with TRBJ2-7, with D maybe TRBD1 (6 bases). This CDR3 comprises 15 residues. Germline CDR1 reads MDHEN; CDR2 reads SYDVKM. With 6 bases removed from V and 5 bases from J, the gap between germline ends came to 20 bases. CDR3 in amino acids: CASSPTLRGTNEQYF. In DNA form, the CDR3 reads TGTGCCAGCAGCCCCACCCTCAGGGGAACCAACGAGCAGTACTTC. The variable domain in full, completed from reference TRBV28 and TRBJ2-7, reads DVKVTQSSRYLVKRTGEKVFLECVQDMDHENMFWYRQDPGLGLRLIYFSYDVKMKEKGDIPEGYSVSREKKERFSLILESASTNQTSMYLCASSPTLRGTNEQYFGPGTRLTVT.

V usage is TRBV7-2 and J usage is TRBJ1-4; no clear D gene. V lost 7 bases and J lost 10, with 7 bases in between. Germline CDR1 and CDR2: SGHTA and FQGNSA. CDR3 length equals 10 residues. In nucleotides, the CDR3 is TGTGCCAGCAAAACGGGAAAACTGTTTTTT. It is translated as CASKTGKLFF.

The chain recombines TRBV15 with TRBJ1-1; 7 bases fit TRBD1. V gave up 0 bases and J gave up 3 bases; unmatched junction bases: 7. This CDR3 is built from 16 residues. CDR1 LNHNV and CDR2 YYDKDF come from the germline V gene (reference sequence). CDR3 coding DNA: TGTGCCACCAGCAGAGATAGGTGGCAGGGGGACACTGAAGCTTTCTTT. This gives the protein CATSRDRWQGDTEAFF.

The genes are TRBV6-1 and TRBJ2-7, with TRBD1 as a possible D gene (6 bases). The CDR3 is 13 residues long. Germline CDR1 reads MNHNS; CDR2 reads SASEGT. With 6 bases removed from V and 6 bases from J, the gap between germline ends came to 15 bases. DNA for the CDR3: TGTGCCAGCAGCGGCTGGACAGTCAGCGAGCAGTACTTC. It translates to CASSGWTVSEQYF.

The J gene is TRBJ2-7, the V gene TRBV5-1; 8 bases are a match to TRBD2. The CDR3 contains 16 residues. Germline lookup yields CDR1 SGHRS and CDR2 YFSETQ. V lost 2 bases and J lost 7; bases outside the gene matches: 14. The CDR3: CASSFTNLAAGGEQYF. The CDR3 region has the DNA TGCGCCAGCAGCTTCACCAATTTAGCGGCGGGGGGTGAGCAGTACTTC.

This clone is a singleton in its sample. CDR3 sequence reads: CASSPRLAGGETQYF. In DNA form, the CDR3 reads TGTGCCAGCAGTCCCCGACTAGCGGGAGGGGAGACGCAGTATTTT. The chain combines TRBV27 with TRBJ2-3, with TRBD2 matching 14 bases. The length of the CDR3 is 15 residues. Looked up from germline, CDR1 is MNHEY and CDR2 is SMNVEV (reference sequence). The V gene end was trimmed by 5 bases and the J gene end by 9 bases; junction bases not matched to a gene: 7.

The rearrangement uses TRBV10-3 and TRBJ1-5; D call uncertain. Germline CDR1 reads ENHRY; CDR2 reads SYGVKD. V dropped 5 bases and J dropped 0 bases, with 8 bases sitting between them. The CDR3 totals 14 residues. The CDR3 here is CAISNRDSNQPQHF. As DNA, the CDR3 is TGTGCCATCAGTAACCGGGATAGCAATCAGCCCCAGCATTTT.

The genes are TRBV5-1 and TRBJ2-1, with 12 bases that match TRBD2. CDR3 size: 16 residues. Germline values: CDR1 SGHRS, CDR2 YFSETQ. V gave up 1 base and J gave up 7 bases; unmatched junction bases: 6. The DNA for the CDR3 is TGCGCCAGCAGCTTGACGGGGACTAGCGGGTGGAATGAGCAGTTCTTC. This sequence encodes CASSLTGTSGWNEQFF.

The J gene is TRBJ2-2, the V gene TRBV19; the match to TRBD2 covers 9 bases. This CDR3 is built from 15 residues. Germline assignment: CDR1 LNHDA and CDR2 SQIVND (reference sequence). Trimming at V came to 9 bases and at J to 6 bases, leaving 11 bases not matched to a gene. The CDR3 DNA reads as TGTGCCAGCTCCCAAGCGGGGGGAGTTCCCGGGGAGCTGTTTTTT. Amino acid sequence: CASSQAGGVPGELFF.

In nucleotides, the CDR3 is TGTGCCAGCAGTCTGACAGGGCCGAACACCGGGGAGCTGTTTTTT. Amino acids: CASSLTGPNTGELFF. The rearrangement joins TRBV6-5 to TRBJ2-2; the match to TRBD1 covers 7 bases. The germline gives CDR1 MNHEY, CDR2 SVGAGI. The CDR3 has 15 amino acids. V gave up 5 bases and J gave up 0 bases; unmatched junction bases: 3.

The genes are TRBV19 and TRBJ2-1; 8 bases agree with TRBD2. Per germline, CDR1 LNHDA and CDR2 SQIVND (reference sequence). The V gene end was trimmed by 10 bases and the J gene end by 3 bases; junction bases not matched to a gene: 8. CDR3 length equals 14 residues. The CDR3 is CAIKAGVGYNEQFF. The CDR3 DNA follows: TGTGCCATTAAAGCGGGAGTCGGCTACAATGAGCAGTTCTTC.

The chain employs TRBV19 and TRBJ1-6; weak D call: TRBD1 (5 bases). This CDR3 contains 15 residues. The germline V gene encodes CDR1 LNHDA and CDR2 SQIVND (reference sequence). The germline V and J ends were trimmed by 4 bases and 7 bases, with 14 bases remaining between them. The DNA for the CDR3 is TGTGCCAGTAGTAGAGGGTCGGGGGGAAATTCACCCCTCCACTTT. Protein product: CASSRGSGGNSPLHF.

The table lists this clone with a count of one. CDR3 DNA: TGTGCCAGCAGTATAAACTCCTATAATTCACCCCTCCACTTT. Its protein product is CASSINSYNSPLHF. The chain couples TRBV2 to TRBJ1-6, with D unresolved. The CDR3 is made up of 14 amino acids. Germline V gives CDR1 SNHLY, CDR2 FYNNEI. The V end lost 5 bases, the J end lost 0 bases, and 5 bases lay between the germline ends.

The table lists this clone with a few counts. The CDR3 reads CASRIGQGAATEAFF. CDR3 DNA sequence: TGTGCCAGCAGGATAGGACAGGGGGCGGCCACTGAAGCTTTCTTT. This chain uses TRBV2 with TRBJ1-1; 11 nucleotides match TRBD1. Germline CDR1 SNHLY, CDR2 FYNNEI. This CDR3 is 15 amino acids long. Trimming removed 6 bases from V and 4 bases from J; junction bases left unmatched: 7.

The chain combines TRBV15 with TRBJ2-3, with 10 bases aligning to TRBD2. Germline V gene sequence: CDR1 LNHNV, CDR2 YYDKDF (reference sequence). CDR3 length: 15 residues. After removal of 9 bases from V and 4 bases from J, the junction contained 10 bases not matched to a gene. The CDR3 reads CATAASGSISDTQYF. CDR3 nucleotide sequence: TGTGCCACGGCGGCTAGCGGGAGTATCTCAGATACGCAGTATTTT.

The rearrangement uses TRBV10-3 and TRBJ1-3, with D possibly TRBD1 on 6 matching bases. V was shortened by 3 bases and J by 1 base, with 13 bases between the two germline ends. The CDR3 extends over 16 amino acids. Germline values: CDR1 ENHRY, CDR2 SYGVKD. The CDR3 loop is CAISDPGTPSGNTIYF. Here the CDR3 DNA reads TGTGCCATCAGTGACCCCGGGACACCTTCTGGAAACACCATATATTTT.

This rearrangement joins TRBV6-4 to TRBJ1-2; D may be TRBD1 (5 bases). The CDR3 consists of 14 residues. V lost 2 bases and J lost 4, with 11 bases in between. Per germline, CDR1 MRHNA and CDR2 SNTAGT. Here the CDR3 DNA reads TGTGCCAGCAGTGACACCTCCGGGGGCTATGGCTACACCTTC. Amino acids: CASSDTSGGYGYTF.

This clone was counted once. The chain joins TRBV28 to TRBJ2-7; D uncertain. CDR1 and CDR2 from the germline V gene are MDHEN and SYDVKM. V lost 11 bases and J 0 bases, leaving 11 bases between the germline ends. This CDR3 region has 12 residues. The CDR3 protein is CASRLSSYEQYF. In nucleotides, the CDR3 is TGTGCCTCCAGGCTCTCCTCCTACGAGCAGTACTTC.

In its sample, this clone was seen once. V usage is TRBV7-3 and J usage is TRBJ2-1; D not resolved. Trimming cost V 1 base and J 0 bases, with 10 bases left between them. The CDR3 loop spans 16 amino acids. CDR1 is SGHTA and CDR2 is FQGTGA in the germline V gene. The CDR3 protein is CASSLSPGDSYNEQFF. The CDR3 DNA is TGTGCCAGCAGCTTAAGTCCAGGCGACTCCTACAATGAGCAGTTCTTC.

In DNA, the CDR3 is TGTGCCAGCAGTGAGGGGGGACAGGGACACCACTATGGCTACACCTTC. Translated, it gives CASSEGGQGHHYGYTF. The rearrangement links TRBV6-1 to TRBJ1-2; 9 bases agree with TRBD1. This CDR3 has 16 residues. The V and J ends lost 3 bases and 3 bases, in that order; junction bases with no gene match: 8. Germline V gives CDR1 MNHNS, CDR2 SASEGT.

V usage is TRBV28 and J usage is TRBJ1-1; D may be TRBD1 (5 bases). Trimming took 4 bases from V and 4 from J, leaving 19 bases between them. CDR3 length: 16 residues. Germline CDR1 and CDR2: MDHEN and SYDVKM. CDR3 loop: CASSSPGNWRGTEAFF. CDR3 in DNA: TGTGCCAGCAGTTCCCCCGGGAACTGGAGGGGCACTGAAGCTTTCTTT.

This clone was counted a few times. The chain couples TRBV30 to TRBJ2-1; TRBD1 is a possible D gene (6 bases). Deletions cut 8 bases from V and 0 bases from J, with 17 bases between. The CDR3 has 15 residues. Looked up from germline, CDR1 is GTSNPN and CDR2 is SVGIG (reference sequence). The CDR3 is CALLQGQRSYNEQFF. The CDR3 DNA follows: TGTGCCCTCCTCCAGGGACAACGCTCCTACAATGAGCAGTTCTTC.

The chain's CDR3 is CASSSSGYPNTEAFF. CDR3 in DNA: TGTGCCAGCAGTAGCTCGGGGTACCCGAACACTGAAGCTTTCTTT. This sequence joins TRBV27 and TRBJ1-1; D ambiguous. The CDR3 is 15 amino acids. The V gene's germline CDR1 is MNHEY and CDR2 SMNVEV (reference sequence). The germline V and J ends were trimmed by 5 bases and 1 base, with 14 bases remaining between them.

In this sample, this clone turned up a few times. J is TRBJ2-2 and V is TRBV5-8, with TRBD1 matching over 12 bases. Germline assignment: CDR1 SGHTS and CDR2 YDEGEE. V gave up 5 bases and J gave up 1 base; unmatched junction bases: 9. The CDR3 runs 18 residues. The CDR3 DNA reads TGTGCCAGCAGTTGGGACAGGGGGCGCCTCGAGAACACCGGGGAGCTGTTTTTT. Protein sequence: CASSWDRGRLENTGELFF. The whole variable domain, remainder taken from reference TRBV5-8 and TRBJ2-2, is EAGVTQSPTHLIKTRGQQATLRCSPISGHTSVYWYQQALGLGLQFLLWYDEGEERNRGNFPPRFSGRQFPNYSSELNVNALELEDSALYLCASSWDRGRLENTGELFFGEGSRLTVL.